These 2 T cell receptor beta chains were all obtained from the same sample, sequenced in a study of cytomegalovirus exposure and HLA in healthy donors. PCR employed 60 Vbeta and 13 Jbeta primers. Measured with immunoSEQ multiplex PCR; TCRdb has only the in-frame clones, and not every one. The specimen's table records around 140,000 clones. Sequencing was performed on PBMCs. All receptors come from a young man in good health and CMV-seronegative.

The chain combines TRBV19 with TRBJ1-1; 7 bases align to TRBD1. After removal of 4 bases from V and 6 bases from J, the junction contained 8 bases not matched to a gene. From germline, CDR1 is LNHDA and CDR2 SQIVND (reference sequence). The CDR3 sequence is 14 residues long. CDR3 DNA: TGTGCCAGTAGTACACCAACAGGGGTCCCTGAAGCTTTCTTT. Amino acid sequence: CASSTPTGVPEAFF. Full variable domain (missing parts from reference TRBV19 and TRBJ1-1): DGGITQSPKYLFRKEGQNVTLSCEQNLNHDAMYWYRQDPGQGLRLIYYSQIVNDFQKGDIAEGYSVSREKKESFPLTVTSAQKNPTAFYLCASSTPTGVPEAFFGQGTRLTVV.

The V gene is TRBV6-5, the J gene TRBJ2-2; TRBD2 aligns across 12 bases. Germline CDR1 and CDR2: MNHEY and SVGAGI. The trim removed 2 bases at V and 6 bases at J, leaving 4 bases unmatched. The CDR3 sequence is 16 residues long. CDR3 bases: TGTGCCAGCAGTTACGAGGCTAGCGGGGGGGCCGGGGAGCTGTTTTTT. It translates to CASSYEASGGAGELFF.